The text below deals with one TCR beta chain. Its antigen is undetermined. This entry is derived from a study of long-term antiretroviral therapy in people with HIV. Findings of the study overall: Blood in the study was drawn between the mid-2000s and the late 2010s, possibly under older ART regimens, which may be less effective than current ones. The study found that diversity rose after ART but stayed below transplant donor controls.

V dropped 6 bases and J dropped 3; count of bases not matched to a gene: 6. This CDR3 comprises 15 residues. Looked up from germline, CDR1 is MNHEY and CDR2 is SVGAGI. Version v3.0 of the immunoSEQ assay was performed at survey level. Per sample, sequencing targeted about 40,000-55,000 T-cell genomes. Sequencing used immunoSEQ multiplex PCR; TCRdb keeps in-frame clones, though not all of them. The table lists under 30,000 clones, about four fifths of them singletons. The receptor was isolated from a man between 25 and 39 years old with HIV. The specimen was unsorted PBMCs, collected 0.7 years before starting antiretroviral therapy. The V call is TRBV6-5, the J call TRBJ1-3; 9 bases agree with TRBD1. CDR3 bases: TGTGCCAGCAGAATACAGGGGGCGCTTGGAAACACCATATATTTT. Its protein product is CASRIQGALGNTIYF.